This is a list of T cell receptor beta chains from one sample in a study of TIL therapy for anti-PD-1-resistant metastatic lung cancer. Method: immunoSEQ multiplex PCR; TCRdb's copy keeps in-frame clones and lacks some. The sample lists about 5,100 clones, roughly 67% occurring once. Source: tumor tissue, taken at baseline. These receptors were obtained from a man aged 70-80 years with non-small cell lung cancer. CDR3s include the opening cysteine and the closing phenylalanine or tryptophan. A D gene is named only where the DNA matches it firmly. Size is omitted from some rows. Given values are once, few, many or a class for expanded clones.

cdr3_aa cdr3_nt v_call clone_size d_call j_call
CATSRDRGTTDSGNTIYF TGTGCCACCAGCAGAGATCGAGGGACAACTGACTCTGGAAACACCATATATTTT TRBV15 . . TRBJ1-3
CASSAMTASSGNTIYF TGCGCCAGCAGCGCGATGACCGCGAGCTCTGGAAACACCATATATTTT TRBV5-1 . . TRBJ1-3
CSAGNERLADTQYF TGCAGCGCGGGCAATGAGAGGTTGGCAGATACGCAGTATTTT TRBV29-1 once . TRBJ2-3
CASSRGGANTGELFF TGTGCCAGCAGTCGAGGGGGCGCAAACACCGGGGAGCTGTTTTTT TRBV28 . TRBD1 TRBJ2-2
CASSIKYGTSSGYEQFF TGTGCCAGTAGTATAAAGTACGGGACTAGCAGTGGGTATGAGCAGTTCTTC TRBV19 . TRBD2 TRBJ2-1
CASNFDGLNTEAFF TGTGCCAGCAATTTTGACGGCCTGAACACTGAAGCTTTCTTT TRBV6-1 . . TRBJ1-1
CASSLDRGNEQFF TGTGCCAGCAGTCTCGACAGGGGCAATGAGCAGTTCTTC TRBV6-5 few TRBD1 TRBJ2-1
CASSDGYTEAFF TGTGCCAGCTCAGACGGATACACTGAAGCTTTCTTT TRBV19 few . TRBJ1-1
CASWKTVDGYTF TGTGCCAGCTGGAAAACAGTTGATGGCTACACCTTC TRBV27 . . TRBJ1-2
CASSQSRIDEQFF TGTGCCAGCAGCCAATCGAGGATCGATGAGCAGTTCTTC TRBV7-2 . . TRBJ2-1
CASSRTGGGRDEQYF TGTGCCAGCAGTCGAACAGGGGGCGGTCGGGACGAGCAGTACTTC TRBV6-5 . TRBD1 TRBJ2-7
CASRILVDDTGELFF TGTGCCAGCAGGATTTTAGTCGACGACACCGGGGAGCTGTTTTTT TRBV4-2 few . TRBJ2-2
CAWRAYSGANVLTF TGTGCCTGGAGGGCGTACTCTGGGGCCAACGTCCTGACTTTC TRBV30 . . TRBJ2-6
CASSIWEGVAVTYEQYF TGTGCCAGCAGTATATGGGAGGGGGTAGCGGTCACCTACGAGCAGTACTTC TRBV2 . . TRBJ2-7
CAWSDPHTGVDGYTF TGTGCCTGGAGCGATCCCCACACAGGGGTGGATGGCTACACCTTC TRBV30 . TRBD1 TRBJ1-2
CASSPRQGQNTEAFF TGTGCCAGCTCACCACGTCAGGGGCAGAACACTGAAGCTTTCTTT TRBV18 . . TRBJ1-1
CASSLVGGTGELFF TGTGCCAGCAGCTTAGTAGGGGGGACCGGGGAGCTGTTTTTT TRBV7-2 medium-sized . TRBJ2-2
CASSLGQGVGELFF TGCGCCAGCAGCCTGGGACAGGGGGTCGGGGAGCTGTTTTTT TRBV5-1 . TRBD1 TRBJ2-2
CASSDRVSDEKLFF TGTGCCAGCAGTGATCGGGTGTCCGATGAAAAACTGTTTTTT TRBV25-1 medium-sized . TRBJ1-4
CASSRIDSSYGYTF TGTGCCAGCAGTAGGATCGACAGTTCTTATGGCTACACCTTC TRBV2 . . TRBJ1-2
CASSLRTSGTYYEQYF TGTGCCAGCAGCCTACGGACTAGCGGGACCTACTACGAGCAGTACTTC TRBV7-8 . TRBD2 TRBJ2-7
CASRAGNTEAFF TGCGCCAGCAGAGCTGGTAACACTGAAGCTTTCTTT TRBV5-1 . . TRBJ1-1
CASSLVLGNTGELFF TGTGCCAGCAGCTTAGTTTTAGGGAACACCGGGGAGCTGTTTTTT TRBV7-8 few . TRBJ2-2
CASSKDGYTF TGTGCCAGCAGCAAGGATGGCTACACCTTC TRBV21-1 . . TRBJ1-2
CASSSPQPRSVAGGPYEQYF TGTGCCAGCAGCAGCCCCCAGCCAAGATCCGTAGCGGGAGGGCCCTACGAGCAGTACTTC TRBV14 . TRBD2 TRBJ2-7
CASSLSGRALGETQYF TGCGCCAGCAGCTTGAGCGGGAGGGCTCTTGGAGAGACCCAGTACTTC TRBV5-1 . TRBD2 TRBJ2-5
CASRGGLNTGELFF TGTGCCAGTAGAGGGGGCTTGAACACCGGGGAGCTGTTTTTT TRBV27 few TRBD1 TRBJ2-2
CASSIGAVASGIYEQFF TGTGCCAGTAGTATAGGGGCGGTGGCTAGCGGGATCTATGAGCAGTTCTTC TRBV19 . TRBD2 TRBJ2-1
CASSHVSDSYEQYF TGTGCCAGCAGCCATGTTAGCGACTCCTACGAGCAGTACTTC TRBV28 . . TRBJ2-7
CASSVDTGNQPQHF TGTGCCAGCAGCGTAGACACAGGGAATCAGCCCCAGCATTTT TRBV9 few . TRBJ1-5
CAWTPGGPETQYF TGTGCCTGGACTCCGGGAGGGCCGGAGACCCAGTACTTC TRBV30 . TRBD2 TRBJ2-5
CASSSLTGTRNQPQHF TGTGCCAGCAGCTCGCTGACAGGGACGAGAAATCAGCCCCAGCATTTT TRBV7-8 . TRBD1 TRBJ1-5
CASSPLSGGASHNQPQHF TGTGCCAGCAGTCCCCTTTCAGGGGGCGCATCCCATAATCAGCCCCAGCATTTT TRBV28 . TRBD1 TRBJ1-5
CATQTGPTAHTQYF TGTGCCACCCAGACAGGGCCGACCGCACATACGCAGTATTTT TRBV10-3 . TRBD1 TRBJ2-3
CASSVARTGSGNTIYF TGTGCCAGCAGCGTAGCGCGAACAGGATCTGGAAACACCATATATTTT TRBV9 . . TRBJ1-3
CAWSSQAYGYTF TGTGCCTGGAGTTCCCAGGCCTATGGCTACACCTTC TRBV30 medium-sized . TRBJ1-2
CASKPGQGAGNTIYF TGTGCCAGCAAGCCGGGACAGGGGGCAGGAAACACCATATATTTT TRBV27 . TRBD1 TRBJ1-3
CASSDSTGGGTDTQYF TGTGCCAGCAGTGACTCGACGGGAGGGGGCACAGATACGCAGTATTTT TRBV6-4 . TRBD2 TRBJ2-3
CASSQSGANVLTF TGTGCCAGCTCGCAATCTGGGGCCAACGTCCTGACTTTC TRBV18 few . TRBJ2-6
CASSQTQGDNTEAFF TGTGCCAGCTCACAGACACAGGGGGACAACACTGAAGCTTTCTTT TRBV18 . TRBD1 TRBJ1-1
CASSFPSVRDRNEQFF TGTGCCAGCAGCTTCCCTTCGGTGAGGGACAGAAATGAGCAGTTCTTC TRBV5-4 . TRBD1 TRBJ2-1
CASSQPPTGKVVDTQYF TGCGCCAGCAGCCAACCACCGACAGGGAAAGTAGTAGATACGCAGTATTTT TRBV4-1 . TRBD1 TRBJ2-3
CASSMTNPGETQYF TGTGCCAGCAGCATGACTAACCCCGGGGAGACCCAGTACTTC TRBV7-6 . . TRBJ2-5